Listed here is a single T cell receptor beta chain. As yet, its antigen is unknown. The entry originates in a study of cytotoxic CD8 clonotypes in ibrutinib-treated CLL. About the study: Investigators reported 25 or so partial and 2 complete responses; after median about 70 months, approximately 15 patients remained remitted and roughly 12 progressed. Study observations and caveats: Sampling time points were not equivalent between sustained-remission and progressing patients. At baseline, clonality was higher than in age-matched healthy donors and correlated with CD8+ counts.

V lost 2 bases to trimming and J lost 4 bases, with 18 bases between them. CDR1 is SEHNR, CDR2 FQNEAQ, per germline (reference sequence). This CDR3 comprises 16 residues. Profiling relied on immunoSEQ multiplex PCR, and the TCRdb table lists in-frame clones only, not all of them. Among over 120,000 clones listed, approximately 80% were seen once. The rearrangement uses TRBV7-9 and TRBJ2-7; possibly TRBD2 for D (6 bases). The source was PBMCs, collected after 36 months of ibrutinib treatment. This TCR derives from a human donor with chronic lymphocytic leukemia. The CDR3 here is CASSLRARRGAYEQYF. CDR3 in DNA: TGTGCCAGCAGCTTACGGGCTAGGAGGGGCGCTTACGAGCAGTACTTC.